Given below is one T cell receptor (beta chain) in context. Its antigen is not yet known. Base qualities are not recorded, but no much larger clone differs from it by a single base. Profiling of TCR beta VDJ combinations and CDR3 sequences used genomic DNA as the template. An Illumina HiSeq 2000 was the platform used for TCR repertoire sequencing. For the original study's pipeline: Repertoire assessment relied on Simpson's diversity index, CDR3 size and DJ length profiles, and TRBV/TRBJ rearrangement plots. The immunodominant clone was defined as the most abundant DNA sequence in deep sequencing data. CDR3 amino acid sequences were screened for sharing across subjects and compared with published repertoires and the VDJdb database. TCRdb itself trimmed the public reads at Q25 with fastp, ran MiXCR and retained productive beta chains. Rows merge per CDR3 protein into single entries with the most common DNA and genes. The authors' filters were not applied to this entry. The sample table holds 150,000 to 200,000 distinct CDR3 sequences, of which about 60% were seen once. The ten largest clones take up under 50% of the sample.

The sample is drawn from a study of CD8+CD57+ T cells in acquired aplastic anemia (dated by TCRdb to 2017 to 2018). For context, the study as a whole: A mean of around 3 ug of DNA, ranging from roughly 0.19 to 27.4 ug, was extracted from sorted CD4+ and CD8+ cells. Healthy donor samples averaged roughly 10 million reads for CD4+ and 11.0 million for CD8+ cells.

TCR repertoires of sorted CD4+ and CD8+ blood T cells from severe aplastic anemia patients and healthy subjects were deep-sequenced in the study. Ficoll-Paque density gradient centrifugation was used to isolate peripheral blood mononuclear cells. Before DNA was extracted, CD4+ and CD8+ T cells were sorted using either FACS or magnetic beads. Summary of the overall study and its limitations: Between patients and healthy controls, no significant difference in CD8+ Simpson's diversity was found (P=0.060). Around 27 CD8+ CDR3 sequences were found to be shared between patients and controls, but these sequences appeared to be highly expressed in patients and within the immunodominant clones of the patients.

Sample: sorted CD4+, CD8+, or CD8+CD57+ T cells (not recorded which) from PBMCs. The source is a human donor in good health.

For the CDR3, the sequence is CASSLVTFLGAGELFF. The DNA sequence follows: TGTGCCAGCAGTTTGGTGACATTCCTTGGGGCCGGGGAGCTGTTTTTT. The sequence links TRBV12-3 or TRBV12-4 to TRBJ2-2, with the D gene not confidently named. Inclusive of the bounding cysteine and phenylalanine, the CDR3 is 16 residues long. The retained sequence is limited to the CDR3, 48 bases, with the frame set at the first base. V and J are truncated by 3 bases and 6 bases respectively, leaving an intervening sequence of 17 bases.